This is a list of T cell receptor beta chains from one sample in a study of Graves' ophthalmopathy and Graves' hyperthyroidism. TCRdb itself ran the multiplex PCR reads through MiXCR, one entry per CDR3 protein. Found here are 200,000 to 250,000 distinct CDR3 sequences, 20% to 25% of them singletons; the top ten hold 43%. The material sequenced was peripheral blood. All receptors come from a woman aged 45-59 years with Graves' ophthalmopathy. Each CDR3 is given with its conserved first and last residue. The D gene is left open where the match is weak. Size is omitted from some rows. Given values are once, few, many or a class for expanded clones.

D gene: TRBD1; V gene: TRBV20-1; clone size: .; J gene: TRBJ1-2; CDR3 DNA: TGCAGTGCTAGAGGGACAGGGGAAGGGTATGGCTACACCTTC; CDR3 protein: CSARGTGEGYGYTF
D gene: .; V gene: TRBV5-1; clone size: .; J gene: TRBJ2-7; CDR3 DNA: TGCGCCAGCAGCCTCACCCGGACAGAGCAGTACGAGCAGTACTTC; CDR3 protein: CASSLTRTEQYEQYF
D gene: TRBD2; V gene: TRBV20-1; clone size: .; J gene: TRBJ2-7; CDR3 DNA: TGCAGTGCCTCAGCGGGAGAGAGCTACGAGCAGTACTTC; CDR3 protein: CSASAGESYEQYF
D gene: TRBD1; V gene: TRBV6-2/TRBV6-3; clone size: .; J gene: TRBJ1-1; CDR3 DNA: TGTGCCAGCGAGGGTGCCCGGACAGGTTCGGGTCAATATAACCGCGGCACTGAAGCTTTCTTT; CDR3 protein: CASEGARTGSGQYNRGTEAFF
D gene: TRBD1; V gene: TRBV3-1; clone size: many; J gene: TRBJ1-2; CDR3 DNA: TGTGCCAGCAGCCAAGGGGCGTACAGGGGCGCAAGCTACACCTTC; CDR3 protein: CASSQGAYRGASYTF
D gene: .; V gene: TRBV9; clone size: many; J gene: TRBJ2-7; CDR3 DNA: TGTGCCAGCAGCGTAGCCCCCGCGGCCTCCTACGAGCAGTACTTC; CDR3 protein: CASSVAPAASYEQYF
D gene: .; V gene: TRBV18; clone size: .; J gene: TRBJ2-2; CDR3 DNA: TGTGCCAGCTCACCGGACACCGGGGAGCTGTTTTTT; CDR3 protein: CASSPDTGELFF
D gene: TRBD2; V gene: TRBV11-2; clone size: many; J gene: TRBJ2-2; CDR3 DNA: TGTGCCAGCAGCTTTCCGAGACTAGCCCCAATGGTCGGGGAGCTGTTTTTT; CDR3 protein: CASSFPRLAPMVGELFF
D gene: TRBD1; V gene: TRBV20-1; clone size: many; J gene: TRBJ2-5; CDR3 DNA: TGCAGTGCTCAACAGGGGGCAATAGAGACCCAGTACTTC; CDR3 protein: CSAQQGAIETQYF
D gene: .; V gene: TRBV2; clone size: .; J gene: TRBJ1-2; CDR3 DNA: TGTGCCAGCAGTAGGTTGCCAACCTATGGCTACACCTTC; CDR3 protein: CASSRLPTYGYTF
D gene: .; V gene: TRBV6-1; clone size: many; J gene: TRBJ2-5; CDR3 DNA: TGTGCCAGCAGGAAGCTCCGGGACTCGCCCCAAGAGACCCAGTACTTC; CDR3 protein: CASRKLRDSPQETQYF
D gene: .; V gene: TRBV28; clone size: .; J gene: TRBJ2-7; CDR3 DNA: TGTGCCAGCAGTTTGGGACGAGGGGGTCGGGTTGAGCAGTACTTC; CDR3 protein: CASSLGRGGRVEQYF
D gene: TRBD1; V gene: TRBV13; clone size: many; J gene: TRBJ2-7; CDR3 DNA: TGTGCCAGCAGCTCCCGGGACAGGTTCTACGAGCAGTACTTC; CDR3 protein: CASSSRDRFYEQYF
D gene: TRBD2; V gene: TRBV12-3/TRBV12-4; clone size: many; J gene: TRBJ2-7; CDR3 DNA: TGTGCCAGCAGCCAAAGCGGGAGCTCCTACGAGCAGTACTTC; CDR3 protein: CASSQSGSSYEQYF
D gene: TRBD2; V gene: TRBV20-1; clone size: many; J gene: TRBJ2-5; CDR3 DNA: TGCAGTGCCCAAGGGACTAGCGGGAGCGAGACCCAGTACTTC; CDR3 protein: CSAQGTSGSETQYF
D gene: .; V gene: TRBV29-1; clone size: many; J gene: TRBJ1-6; CDR3 DNA: TGCAGAGGGGGTCGGACGTCCTCCTATAATTCACCCCTCCACTTT; CDR3 protein: CRGGRTSSYNSPLHF
D gene: TRBD1; V gene: TRBV18; clone size: many; J gene: TRBJ2-5; CDR3 DNA: TGTGCCAGCTCACCTATCCGGGACAGCCAAGAGACCCAGTACTTC; CDR3 protein: CASSPIRDSQETQYF
D gene: .; V gene: TRBV6-1; clone size: many; J gene: TRBJ2-2; CDR3 DNA: TGTGCCGGCAGTCCTACAGGGTGGGAGAACACCGGGGAGCTGTTTTTT; CDR3 protein: CAGSPTGWENTGELFF
D gene: .; V gene: TRBV15; clone size: many; J gene: TRBJ2-1; CDR3 DNA: TGTGCCACCAGCAGAGCTCACAATGAGCAGTTCTTC; CDR3 protein: CATSRAHNEQFF
D gene: .; V gene: TRBV2; clone size: many; J gene: TRBJ2-5; CDR3 DNA: TGTGCCAGCAGCCTAGCAGAAGAGACCCAGTACTTC; CDR3 protein: CASSLAEETQYF
D gene: TRBD2; V gene: TRBV11-2; clone size: many; J gene: TRBJ2-7; CDR3 DNA: TGTGCCAGCAGCTCACTCCGATCTAGCGGGAGGGACTACGAGCAGTACTTC; CDR3 protein: CASSSLRSSGRDYEQYF
D gene: TRBD2; V gene: TRBV6-1; clone size: .; J gene: TRBJ2-7; CDR3 DNA: TGTGCCAGCACCCCCATTAAGACTAGCGGGACCGAGCAGTACTTC; CDR3 protein: CASTPIKTSGTEQYF
D gene: .; V gene: TRBV12-3/TRBV12-4; clone size: once; J gene: TRBJ1-1; CDR3 DNA: TGTGCCAGCGGAGTAGCGGGGACTGAAGCTTTCTTT; CDR3 protein: CASGVAGTEAFF
D gene: .; V gene: TRBV12-3/TRBV12-4; clone size: .; J gene: TRBJ2-7; CDR3 DNA: TGTGCCAGCAGTTTATTGGGGCTGTTGGAGCAGTACTTC; CDR3 protein: CASSLLGLLEQYF
D gene: TRBD1; V gene: TRBV28; clone size: .; J gene: TRBJ2-5; CDR3 DNA: TGTGCCAGCAGTTTCACAGGGGGCCAAGAGACCCAGTACTTC; CDR3 protein: CASSFTGGQETQYF
D gene: .; V gene: TRBV7-6; clone size: many; J gene: TRBJ1-1; CDR3 DNA: TGTGCCAGCAGCTTAGCGCGTGGGGGCACTGAAGCTTTCTTT; CDR3 protein: CASSLARGGTEAFF
D gene: .; V gene: TRBV7-8; clone size: many; J gene: TRBJ1-2; CDR3 DNA: TGTGCCAGCAGCCTTAACCCTACTGGGGACCTCCATGGCTACACCTTC; CDR3 protein: CASSLNPTGDLHGYTF
D gene: TRBD2; V gene: TRBV24-1; clone size: many; J gene: TRBJ2-5; CDR3 DNA: TGTGCCACCAGTGATGCCATAGCGGGAGAAGAGACCCAGTACTTC; CDR3 protein: CATSDAIAGEETQYF
D gene: .; V gene: TRBV20-1; clone size: .; J gene: TRBJ2-5; CDR3 DNA: TGCAGTGCTAGAGAATGGAATGCAGGCAAGACCCAGTACTTC; CDR3 protein: CSAREWNAGKTQYF
D gene: TRBD2; V gene: TRBV5-1; clone size: .; J gene: TRBJ2-2; CDR3 DNA: TGCGCCAGCAGCCCAGACGGGCTCCTAGCGGGGCCCGGGACCGGGGAGCTGTTTTTT; CDR3 protein: CASSPDGLLAGPGTGELFF
D gene: .; V gene: TRBV5-1; clone size: many; J gene: TRBJ2-5; CDR3 DNA: TGCGCCAGCAGCTTGGGGTGGCCGGAGACCCAGTACTTC; CDR3 protein: CASSLGWPETQYF
D gene: TRBD2; V gene: TRBV27; clone size: .; J gene: TRBJ2-5; CDR3 DNA: TGTGCCAGCAGTTCGATGGAAGGGAGGGTAGGCCAAGAGACTCAGTACTTC; CDR3 protein: CASSSMEGRVGQETQYF
D gene: .; V gene: TRBV20-1; clone size: many; J gene: TRBJ1-6; CDR3 DNA: TGCAGTGCTAGAGATCCCGGGACCGCCGATAATTCACCCCTCCACTTT; CDR3 protein: CSARDPGTADNSPLHF
D gene: .; V gene: TRBV19; clone size: many; J gene: TRBJ1-5; CDR3 DNA: TGTGCCAGTAGTATAGGGGGCGGTAGCAATCAGCCCCAGCATTTT; CDR3 protein: CASSIGGGSNQPQHF